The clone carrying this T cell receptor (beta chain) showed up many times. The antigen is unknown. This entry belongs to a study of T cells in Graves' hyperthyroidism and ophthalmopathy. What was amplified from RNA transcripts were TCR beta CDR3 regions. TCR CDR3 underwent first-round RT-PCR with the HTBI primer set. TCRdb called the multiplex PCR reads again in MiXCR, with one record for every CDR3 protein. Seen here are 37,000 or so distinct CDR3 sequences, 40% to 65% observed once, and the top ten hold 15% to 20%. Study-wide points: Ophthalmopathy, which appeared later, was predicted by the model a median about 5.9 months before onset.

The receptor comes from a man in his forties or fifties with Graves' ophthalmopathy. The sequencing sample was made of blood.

CDR3 residues: CASSKLAGGTNTGELFF. The CDR3 region has the DNA TGCGCCAGCAGTAAACTAGCGGGAGGGACGAACACCGGGGAGCTGTTTTTT. The chain employs TRBV5-1 and TRBJ2-2, with 13 positions matching TRBD2. Germline V gene sequence: CDR1 SGHRS, CDR2 YFSETQ. The V gene end was trimmed by 5 bases and the J gene end by 0 bases; junction bases not matched to a gene: 4. The CDR3 has 17 residues.